The clone carrying this T cell receptor (beta chain) was counted a few times. No antigen is known for it. This sample is drawn from a study of Tregs in tolerant kidney transplant recipients. Overall study findings and caveats: The small number of patients limits these findings pending further validation.

Using immunoSEQ multiplex PCR, the repertoire was profiled, and TCRdb retains in-frame clones only, with some absent. The table shows tens of thousands of clones, with around 84% occurring only once. V was cut by 5 bases and J by 1 base, with 17 bases left in between. The CDR3 runs to 16 residues. The germline V gene has CDR1 SGHDT and CDR2 YYEEEE. The specimen sequenced was CD4+ T cells from blood. The genes are TRBV5-6 and TRBJ2-3, with a weak D call TRBD2 (7 bases). This receptor was taken from a human donor in good health. The CDR3 nucleotides are TGTGCCAGCAGACTATATTACGGGGGGCGCACAGATACGCAGTATTTT. Its translation: CASRLYYGGRTDTQYF.